This T cell receptor (beta chain) came from a study of T cells in Graves' hyperthyroidism and ophthalmopathy. Amplified TCR beta CDR3 regions derived from RNA transcripts. Using the HTBI primer set, a first-round RT-PCR was run on the TCR CDR3. TCRdb fed the multiplex PCR reads into MiXCR, producing one record per CDR3 protein. Seen here are about 98,000 distinct CDR3 sequences, roughly 40% observed once, and the top ten hold 9.5% to 13%. Per the germline V gene, CDR1 is LNHNV and CDR2 is YYDKDF (reference sequence). The germline V and J ends were trimmed by 1 base and 1 base, with 7 bases remaining between them. The CDR3 has 14 amino acids. Lactation, pregnancy, other autoimmune disease or uncontrolled infection excluded patients.

The material sequenced was peripheral blood or thyroid tissue (not recorded which). The clonotype comes from a woman aged 25 to 39 with Graves' hyperthyroidism. The V and J genes are TRBV15 and TRBJ1-1; weak D call: TRBD1 (5 bases). CDR3: CATSRGGGNTEAFF. CDR3 DNA sequence: TGTGCCACCAGCAGAGGGGGGGGGAACACTGAAGCTTTCTTT.